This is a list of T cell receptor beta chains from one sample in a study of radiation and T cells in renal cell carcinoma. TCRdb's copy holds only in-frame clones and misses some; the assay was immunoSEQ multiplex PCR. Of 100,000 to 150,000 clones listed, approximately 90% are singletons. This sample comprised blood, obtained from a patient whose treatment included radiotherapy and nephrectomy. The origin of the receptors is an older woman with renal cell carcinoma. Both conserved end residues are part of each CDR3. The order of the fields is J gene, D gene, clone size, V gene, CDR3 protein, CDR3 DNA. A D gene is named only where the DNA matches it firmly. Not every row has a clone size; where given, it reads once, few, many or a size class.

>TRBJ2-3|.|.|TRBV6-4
CASSKSTGGTDTQYF
TGTGCCAGCAGTAAGAGTACTGGGGGCACAGATACGCAGTATTTT
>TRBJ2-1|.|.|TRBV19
CASSSGGPPYNEQFF
TGTGCCAGTAGTAGTGGGGGCCCACCCTACAATGAGCAGTTCTTC
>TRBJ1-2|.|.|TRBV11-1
CASSLAAGQNYGYTF
TGTGCCAGCAGCTTAGCGGCGGGACAAAACTATGGCTACACCTTC
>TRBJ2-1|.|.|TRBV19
CASSILSGTAYNEQFF
TGTGCCAGTAGTATTCTTTCCGGGACGGCCTACAATGAGCAGTTCTTC
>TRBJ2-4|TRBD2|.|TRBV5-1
CASSSGLAGWDRAKNIQYF
TGCGCCAGCAGCTCCGGACTAGCGGGATGGGATCGAGCCAAAAACATTCAGTACTTC
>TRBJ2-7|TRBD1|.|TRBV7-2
CASSLGQGNIDEQYF
TGTGCCAGCAGCTTGGGACAGGGCAATATTGACGAGCAGTACTTC
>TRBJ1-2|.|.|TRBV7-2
CASSSTRRSNYGYTF
TGTGCCAGCAGCTCGACAAGGCGATCTAACTATGGCTACACCTTC
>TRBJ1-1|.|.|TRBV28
CASSLLSFEAFF
TGTGCCAGCAGTTTACTTTCATTTGAGGCTTTCTTT
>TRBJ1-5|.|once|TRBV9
CASSGPDNQPQHF
TGTGCCAGCAGCGGTCCTGACAATCAGCCCCAGCATTTT
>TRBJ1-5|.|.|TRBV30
CGWTTGSLGQPQHF
TGTGGCTGGACCACGGGGTCCTTGGGTCAGCCCCAGCATTTT
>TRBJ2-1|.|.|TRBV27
CASSSRGQWEQFF
TGTGCCAGCAGTTCCCGCGGACAGTGGGAGCAGTTCTTC
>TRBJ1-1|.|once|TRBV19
CASRYRDHRNTEAFF
TGTGCCAGTAGATACAGGGACCATCGGAACACTGAAGCTTTCTTT
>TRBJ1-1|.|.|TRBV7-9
CASSLGAPNTEAFF
TGTGCCAGCAGCTTAGGGGCCCCGAACACTGAAGCTTTCTTT